The following is a TCR beta chain sequence with its context. Its antigen is not yet known. Base qualities were left out, and no much larger clone turns up one base away. Donors formed part of the validation cohort, which comprised about 130 subjects and was distinct from the first cohort of several hundred subjects. The method was the immunoSEQ multiplex PCR assay. Per the source publication's procedure: A statistical classification framework was built for diagnosing cytomegalovirus status from the catalog of TCR beta chain sequences. TCRdb provides this immuneACCESS table in a form limited to in-frame rearrangements. Some clones are lacking; in checked studies, under half of them reflect an unresolved V gene, and why the rest are absent is not known. V and J calls and clone size are those listed in that table; D and trimming were worked out from the DNA. The sample includes about 89,000 clones, with about four fifths observed a single time. The biggest ten clones account for roughly an eighth of the sample.

The sample belongs to a study of cytomegalovirus exposure and HLA in healthy donors (dated by TCRdb to about 2017). Regarding the complete study: According to a later analysis, one platform produced both the 110 or so validation repertoires and the 730 or so repertoires of the first cohort. The study aimed to test whether cataloging public T cell receptors could reveal signatures of past pathogen exposure. In addition to the first cohort of 666 subjects, a separate validation cohort of 120 different subjects was used. High-throughput TCR immunosequencing, statistical association of individual TCRs with disease status, and machine learning were combined to predict cytomegalovirus infection status. Study-level results and caveats: While some public TCRs were present in many individuals, most TCR sequences turned up only very rarely across donors. A total of 150 to 200 TCR beta chains were listed by the study as associated with cytomegalovirus. In vitro tests confirmed that a few of the cytomegalovirus-associated TCR beta chains recognize cytomegalovirus antigens. The validation cohort had no HLA typing available for a later analysis, so co-occurrence within that cohort was assessed over all 120 or so repertoires. The classifier was reported to diagnose cytomegalovirus status with high specificity and sensitivity in both the original cohort and the validation cohort. According to the authors, the approach could potentially be generalized to other disease states and immunological phenotypes. A later analysis found that TCRs clustered in the first cohort also tended to co-occur in the approximately 120 validation repertoires, with approximately 95% of cluster scores above 0.

From a lookup of the germline V gene, CDR1 and CDR2 are SGHRS and YFSETQ. V is shortened by 0 bases, J by 6 bases, and the region joining them spans 6 bases. Taken from cysteine to phenylalanine, the CDR3 has 13 residues. Only CDR3 DNA remains: 39 bases, in frame from the first base. The receptor comes from a woman between 18 and 29 years old in good health and CMV-seropositive. The sequence is built from TRBV5-1 and TRBJ2-2; too little of a D gene remains to name it. Specimen: PBMCs. The DNA reads as follows: TGCGCCAGCAGCTTGGGGGCCTCCGGGGAGCTGTTTTTT. The encoded protein is CASSLGASGELFF.